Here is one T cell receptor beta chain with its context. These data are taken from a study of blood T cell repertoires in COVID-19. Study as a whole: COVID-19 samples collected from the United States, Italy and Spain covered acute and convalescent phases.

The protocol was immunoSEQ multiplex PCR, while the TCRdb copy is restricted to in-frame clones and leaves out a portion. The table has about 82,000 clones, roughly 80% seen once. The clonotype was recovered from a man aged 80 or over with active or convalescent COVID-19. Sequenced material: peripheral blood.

CDR3: CASSRWTGRDQPQHF. CDR3 in DNA: TGTGCCAGCAGTCGATGGACAGGGAGGGATCAGCCCCAGCATTTT. The chain joins TRBV27 to TRBJ1-5, with 8 bases lining up with TRBD1. The V gene's germline CDR1 is MNHEY and CDR2 SMNVEV (reference sequence). J lost 5 bases, V lost 5 bases, and 8 bases had no gene match. The CDR3 extends over 15 amino acids.